This TCR beta chain was obtained from a study of early T cells in non-severe SARS-CoV-2 infection. Germline CDR1 MNHNS, CDR2 SASEGT. There are 11 residues in the CDR3. V was pared by 8 bases and J by 4 bases, with 1 base of the junction left unmatched. Study-wide results and caveats: VDJdb matches were skewed toward anti-spike CD8 T cell responses.

The sample holds a few counts of this clonotype. Its antigen is undetermined. The library protocol tagged individual cDNA molecules with unique molecular identifiers. One entry per CDR3 protein results from TCRdb running MiXCR on the 5' RACE reads. The table has 60,000 or so distinct CDR3 sequences, around 14% seen once. This material consisted of whole blood, taken at baseline. This sequence was found in an adult who was a healthcare worker with PCR-confirmed SARS-CoV-2 infection or an uninfected control (not recorded which). This chain links TRBV6-1 with TRBJ2-7, with TRBD1 identical over 8 bases. The DNA of the CDR3 is TGTGCCAGCGACAGGGGATACGAGCAGTACTTC. Encoded protein: CASDRGYEQYF.